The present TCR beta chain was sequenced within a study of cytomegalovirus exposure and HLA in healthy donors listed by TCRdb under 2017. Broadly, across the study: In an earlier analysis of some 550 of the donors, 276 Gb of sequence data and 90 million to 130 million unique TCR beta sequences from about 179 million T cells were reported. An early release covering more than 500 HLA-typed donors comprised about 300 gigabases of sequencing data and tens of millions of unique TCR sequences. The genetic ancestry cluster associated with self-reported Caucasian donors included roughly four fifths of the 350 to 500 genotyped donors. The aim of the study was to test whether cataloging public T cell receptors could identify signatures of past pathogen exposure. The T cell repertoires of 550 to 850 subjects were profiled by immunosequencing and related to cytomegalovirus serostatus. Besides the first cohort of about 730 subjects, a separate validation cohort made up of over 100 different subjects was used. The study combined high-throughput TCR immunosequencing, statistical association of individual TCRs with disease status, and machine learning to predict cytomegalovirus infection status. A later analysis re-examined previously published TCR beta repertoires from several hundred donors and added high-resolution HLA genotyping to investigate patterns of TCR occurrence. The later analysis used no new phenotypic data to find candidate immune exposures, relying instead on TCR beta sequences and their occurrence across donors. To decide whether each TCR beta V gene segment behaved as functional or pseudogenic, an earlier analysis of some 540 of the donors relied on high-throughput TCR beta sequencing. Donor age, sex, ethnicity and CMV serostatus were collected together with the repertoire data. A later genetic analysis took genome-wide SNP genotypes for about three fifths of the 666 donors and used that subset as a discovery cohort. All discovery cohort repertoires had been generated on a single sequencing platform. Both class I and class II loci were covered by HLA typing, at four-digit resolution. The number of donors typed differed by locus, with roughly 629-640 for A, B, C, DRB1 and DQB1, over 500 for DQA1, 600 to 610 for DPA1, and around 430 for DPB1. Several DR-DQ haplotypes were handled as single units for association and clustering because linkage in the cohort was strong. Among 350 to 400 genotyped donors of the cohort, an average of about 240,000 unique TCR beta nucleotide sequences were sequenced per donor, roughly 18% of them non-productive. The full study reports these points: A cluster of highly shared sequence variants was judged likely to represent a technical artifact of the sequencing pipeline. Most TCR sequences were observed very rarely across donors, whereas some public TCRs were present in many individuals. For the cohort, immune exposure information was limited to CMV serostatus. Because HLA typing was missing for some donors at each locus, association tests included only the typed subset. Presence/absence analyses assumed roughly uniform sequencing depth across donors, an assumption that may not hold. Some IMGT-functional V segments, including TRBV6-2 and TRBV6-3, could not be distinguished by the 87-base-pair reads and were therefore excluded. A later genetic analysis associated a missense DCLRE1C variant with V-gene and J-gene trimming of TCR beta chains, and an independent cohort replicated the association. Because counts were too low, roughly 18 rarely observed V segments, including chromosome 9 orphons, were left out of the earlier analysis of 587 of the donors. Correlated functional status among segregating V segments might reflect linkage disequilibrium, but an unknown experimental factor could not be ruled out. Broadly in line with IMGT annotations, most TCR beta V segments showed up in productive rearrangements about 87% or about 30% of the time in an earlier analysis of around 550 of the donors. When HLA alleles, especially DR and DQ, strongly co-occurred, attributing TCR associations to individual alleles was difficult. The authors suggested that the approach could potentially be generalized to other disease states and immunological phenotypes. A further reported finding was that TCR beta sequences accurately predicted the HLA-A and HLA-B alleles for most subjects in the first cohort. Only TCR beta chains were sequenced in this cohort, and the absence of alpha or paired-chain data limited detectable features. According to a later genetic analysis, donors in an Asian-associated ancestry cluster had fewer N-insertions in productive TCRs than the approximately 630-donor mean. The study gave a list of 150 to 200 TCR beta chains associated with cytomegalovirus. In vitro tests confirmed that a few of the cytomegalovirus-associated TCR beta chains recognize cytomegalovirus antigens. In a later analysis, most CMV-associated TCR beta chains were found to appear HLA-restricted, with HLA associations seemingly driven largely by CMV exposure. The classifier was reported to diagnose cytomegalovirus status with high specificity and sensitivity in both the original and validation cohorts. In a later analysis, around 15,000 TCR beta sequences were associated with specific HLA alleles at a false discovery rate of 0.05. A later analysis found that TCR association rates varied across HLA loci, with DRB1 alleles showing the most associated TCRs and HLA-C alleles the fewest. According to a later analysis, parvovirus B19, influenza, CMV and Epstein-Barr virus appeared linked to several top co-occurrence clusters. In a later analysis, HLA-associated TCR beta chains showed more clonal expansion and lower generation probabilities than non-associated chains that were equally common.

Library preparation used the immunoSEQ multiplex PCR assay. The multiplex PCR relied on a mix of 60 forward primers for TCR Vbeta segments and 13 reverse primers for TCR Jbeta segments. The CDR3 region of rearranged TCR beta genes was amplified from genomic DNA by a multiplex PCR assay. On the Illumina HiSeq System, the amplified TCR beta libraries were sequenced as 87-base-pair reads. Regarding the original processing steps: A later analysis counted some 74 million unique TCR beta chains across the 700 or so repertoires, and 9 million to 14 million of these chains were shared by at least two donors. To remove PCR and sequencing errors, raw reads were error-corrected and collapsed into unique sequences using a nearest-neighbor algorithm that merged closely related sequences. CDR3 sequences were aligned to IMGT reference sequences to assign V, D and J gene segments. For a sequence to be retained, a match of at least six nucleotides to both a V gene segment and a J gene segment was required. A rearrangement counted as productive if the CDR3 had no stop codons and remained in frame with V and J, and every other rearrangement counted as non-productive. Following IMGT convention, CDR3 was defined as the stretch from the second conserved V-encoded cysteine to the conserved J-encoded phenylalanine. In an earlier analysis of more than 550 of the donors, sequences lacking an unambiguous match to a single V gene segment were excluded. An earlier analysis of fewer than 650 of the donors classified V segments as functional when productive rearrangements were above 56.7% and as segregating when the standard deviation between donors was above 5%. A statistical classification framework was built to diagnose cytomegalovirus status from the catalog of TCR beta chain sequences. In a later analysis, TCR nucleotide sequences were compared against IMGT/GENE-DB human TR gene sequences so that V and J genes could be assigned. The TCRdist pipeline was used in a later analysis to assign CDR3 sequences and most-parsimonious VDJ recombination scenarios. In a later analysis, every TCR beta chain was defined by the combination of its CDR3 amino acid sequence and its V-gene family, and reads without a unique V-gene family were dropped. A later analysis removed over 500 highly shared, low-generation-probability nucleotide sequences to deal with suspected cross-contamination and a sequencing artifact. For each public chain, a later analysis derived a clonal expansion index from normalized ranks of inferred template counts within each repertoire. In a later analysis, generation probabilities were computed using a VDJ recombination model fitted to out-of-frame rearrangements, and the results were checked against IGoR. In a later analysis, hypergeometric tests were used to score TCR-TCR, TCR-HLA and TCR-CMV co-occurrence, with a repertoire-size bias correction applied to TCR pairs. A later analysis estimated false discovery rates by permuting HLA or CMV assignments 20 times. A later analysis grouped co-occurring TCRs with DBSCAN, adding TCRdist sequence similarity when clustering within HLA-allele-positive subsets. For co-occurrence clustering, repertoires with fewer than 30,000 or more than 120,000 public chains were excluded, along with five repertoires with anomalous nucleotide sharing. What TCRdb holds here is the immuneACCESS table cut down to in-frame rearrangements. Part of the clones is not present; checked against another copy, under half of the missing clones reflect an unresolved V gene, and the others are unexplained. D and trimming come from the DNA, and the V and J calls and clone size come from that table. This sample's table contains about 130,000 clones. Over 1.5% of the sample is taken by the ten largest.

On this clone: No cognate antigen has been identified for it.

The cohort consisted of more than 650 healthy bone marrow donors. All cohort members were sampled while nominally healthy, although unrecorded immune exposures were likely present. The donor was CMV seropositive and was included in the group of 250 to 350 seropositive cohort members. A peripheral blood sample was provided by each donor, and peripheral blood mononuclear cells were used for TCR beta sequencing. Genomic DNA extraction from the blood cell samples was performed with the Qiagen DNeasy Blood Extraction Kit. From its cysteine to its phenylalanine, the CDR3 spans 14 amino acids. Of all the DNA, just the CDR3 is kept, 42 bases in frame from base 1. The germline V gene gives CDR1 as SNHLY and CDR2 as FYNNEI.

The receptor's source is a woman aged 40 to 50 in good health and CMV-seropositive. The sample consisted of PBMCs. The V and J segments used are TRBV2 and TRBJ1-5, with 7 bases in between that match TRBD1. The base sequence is TGTGCAAGCGCCCGACAGGGCACGTATCAGCCCCAGCATTTT. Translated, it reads CASARQGTYQPQHF.